This T cell receptor (beta chain) was identified in a study of blood T cells in healthy people across ages. Russia was home to the donors, healthy Caucasian individuals aged roughly 6 to 95. Every participating donor contributed roughly 10 milliliters of peripheral blood through a draw. The CDR3 runs to 14 residues. Germline V gene lookup returns CDR1 SGHTA and CDR2 FQGNSA. Whole-study results and caveats: The authors considered diversity estimates from one million T cells to be underestimates. The study found more naive CD4+ cells and higher diversity in long-lived than aged donors.

A word on this clonotype: Its antigen remains unidentified. Germline is not matched at one junction end, which may reflect a read error.

Alongside a J-beta primer mix, a sample-barcoded 5' primer served in a second PCR lasting about 7 to 12 cycles. TCRdb re-derived calls from the 5' RACE reads in MiXCR, one entry per CDR3 protein. This table holds 710,000 or so distinct CDR3 sequences, 32% found once. This TCR was sampled from an elderly woman in good health. The material sequenced was blood. This chain connects TRBV7-2 to TRBJ2-1, with a weak D call TRBD2 (7 bases). The CDR3 sequence is CASSLAGGGNERFF. CDR3 nucleotide sequence: TGTGCCAGCAGCTTAGCGGGGGGGGGCAATGAGCGGTTCTTC.